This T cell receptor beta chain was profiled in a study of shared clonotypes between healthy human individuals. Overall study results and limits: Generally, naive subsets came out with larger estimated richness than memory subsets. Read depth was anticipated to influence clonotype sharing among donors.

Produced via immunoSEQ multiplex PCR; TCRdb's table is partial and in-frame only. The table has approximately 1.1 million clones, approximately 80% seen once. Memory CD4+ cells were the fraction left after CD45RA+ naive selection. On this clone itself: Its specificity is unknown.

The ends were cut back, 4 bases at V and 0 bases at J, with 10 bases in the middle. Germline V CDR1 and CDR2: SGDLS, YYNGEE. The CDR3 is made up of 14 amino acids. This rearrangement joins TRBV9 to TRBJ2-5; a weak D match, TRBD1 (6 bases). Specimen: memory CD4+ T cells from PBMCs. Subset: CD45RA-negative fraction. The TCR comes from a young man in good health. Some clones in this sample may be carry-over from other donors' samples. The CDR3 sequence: CASSSGQNQETQYF. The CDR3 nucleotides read TGTGCCAGCAGCTCTGGACAGAACCAAGAGACCCAGTACTTC.